The following is a T cell receptor beta chain sequence with its context. This clonotype was recorded many times. It has no known antigen specificity. Qualities for individual bases were not recorded, and no much larger clone is one base off. The time point label for this specimen denotes: newly diagnosed GD, antithyroid drugs for less than 3 months. For both TCR sequencing and RNA sequencing, RNA was extracted from PBMCs in TRIzol. The diagnosis of Graves' disease followed American Thyroid Association guidelines. Recruitment of patients was carried out at an endocrinology department in Xi'an, China. From each patient, 8 to 10 milliliters of peripheral blood was collected into an EDTA anticoagulant tube. Ficoll Paque Plus density gradient separation was used to isolate PBMCs, and no further T cell sorting was done. RNA quality was checked with an Agilent 2100 Bioanalyzer and agarose gel, and concentration with a NanoDrop 2000.

Trimming leaves V shorter by 6 bases and J shorter by 3 bases, with the junction holding 4 bases beyond the gene matches. The CDR3 has 13 amino acids, counting the end cysteine and phenylalanine. Only the CDR3 DNA is retained, 39 bases long and in frame from the first base. In the germline V gene, CDR1 corresponds to MDHEN and CDR2 to SYDVKM. Library construction relied on multiplex PCR. The reads were generated on an Illumina HiSeq 4000. TCR beta libraries were built with iRepertoire HTBI primers and Arm-PCR amplification of CDR3 regions. Before sequencing, the PCR products went through gel purification. The paper's processing steps were these. Gene usage analysis of CDR3 amino acid clonotypes relied on the 55 to 80 TRBV and around 13 TRBJ segments identified across samples. COPE and FqMerger were used to merge filtered high-quality paired reads into contigs. BLAST was used to align contigs to IMGT TRBV, TRBD and TRBJ reference genes, and CDR3 was defined according to IMGT. Any clonotype with a frequency above 0.1% was counted as a highly expanded clone. Repertoire diversity was measured by Shannon entropy, and V-J evenness by the Gini coefficient. A clonotype was considered public if more than one individual shared it. TCRdb cleaned the public reads at Q25 with fastp, built clones with MiXCR and kept in-frame beta chains. Identical CDR3 proteins give one entry, which carries the most common genes and DNA. The V and J calls and clone size come from TCRdb's table, not from the authors' own analysis. The sample profile shows approximately 390,000 distinct CDR3 sequences; around 15% of them were found once. The top ten constitute 20% of the sample.

The data stem from a study of regulatory T cells in long-lasting Graves disease (dated by TCRdb to about 2021). With respect to the entire study: Patients with newly diagnosed Graves' disease had been on antithyroid drugs for under 3 months. Peripheral blood TCR sequencing and RNA sequencing compared persistent Graves' disease patients with newly diagnosed Graves' disease patients. The study took place in China and was registered as a clinical trial. A total of around 35 samples were covered by TCR sequencing, comprising roughly 13 persistent and roughly 20 newly diagnosed Graves' disease patients.

The investigation overall reported the following: Persistent disease showed preferential use of TRBV28, TRBJ1-2 and TRBJ2-5, whereas newly diagnosed disease favored TRBV20-1 and TRBJ2-1. The authors acknowledged the small sample size as a limitation that may reduce accuracy. More public clonotypes were shared among persistent patients (more than 2,500) than among newly diagnosed patients (roughly 1,000). Only peripheral blood was studied, because thyroid tissue, the primary lesion, was inaccessible. Persistent Graves' disease patients showed lower TCR Shannon entropy and fewer highly expanded clones than newly diagnosed patients, suggesting clonal expansion. Sequencing and analysis were restricted to the TCR beta chain.

This sample also belongs to another study, concerning T cells in Graves' hyperthyroidism and ophthalmopathy. The second study also describes: A patient counted as having stable Graves' hyperthyroidism if no progression to ophthalmopathy occurred over 18 months of follow-up. Hyperthyroidism patients were newly diagnosed, with disease duration under 2 months, and aged 18 to 65 years. The study excluded patients with uncontrolled infections, other autoimmune diseases, pregnancy or lactation. Clinical symptoms, serum thyroxine and TRAb, thyroid ultrasound, and orbital computed tomography formed the basis for the diagnoses. The first round of RT-PCR for the TCR CDR3 was performed with the HTBI primer set and the Qiagen OneStep RT-PCR kit. Blood samples also contained most of the expanded thyroid clonotypes (frequency above 0.001), which suggests that blood repertoires may reflect thyroid immune responses. A model built on a 13 V-J signature distinguished ophthalmopathy from stable hyperthyroidism, reaching about 88% sensitivity and 81% to 83% specificity in cross-validation and 80%/75% in testing. During validation, the model predicted progression to ophthalmopathy a median of roughly six months ahead of onset, with 70.59% sensitivity and roughly 75% specificity. To identify distinguishing TCR V-J signatures, a discovery cohort of around 100 patients was used, comprising 43 with Graves' ophthalmopathy and approximately 57 with stable Graves' hyperthyroidism. Prospective prediction of ophthalmopathy was tested in an independent validation cohort of 18 to 20 hyperthyroidism patients and roughly 16 patients who later progressed to ophthalmopathy. The 90 to 100 discovery patients were randomly split 7:3 into training and test sets. Thyroid tissue and blood T-cell repertoires from several Graves' hyperthyroidism patients were also compared in the study. Once sampling was done, hyperthyroidism patients were given methimazole at a starting dose of 30 mg daily, whereas ophthalmopathy patients were given high-dose intravenous methylprednisolone. Libraries were constructed in a second round of multiplex PCR, after which size selection and purification were carried out. The libraries were sequenced on an Illumina HiSeq2000 using paired-end 100 bp reads. SOAPnuke was used to process the raw data, removing reads that contained adapters or uncalled bases, had a mean Phred below 15, or lacked an exact match to the constant primer or identifier. COPE v1.2.5 was used to merge high-quality paired reads, and clonotypes were defined as unique nucleotide sequences. MiTCR v1.1 was used to align the clonotypes against IMGT TRBV, TRBD and TRBJ reference segments. Analysis was restricted to V-J combinations with a frequency above 0.0001, which covered roughly 99% of repertoires. The TCS score was defined as the ratio of F50 (clonal expansion) to E x V (chaos), calculated using BLOSUM62-based TCRdist between CDR3 peptides within each V-J. Welch's t-statistics and random forest reduced 500 to 550 V-J features to 13, which were used in a naive Bayes classifier (R e1071). No statistical method was used to set the sample size in advance, and investigators knew the group allocation. According to the paper, TCR Vbeta CDR3 sequencing was carried out on around 140 peripheral blood samples, which came from approximately 43 ophthalmopathy, 80 or so hyperthyroidism and approximately 17 progressor patients.

This sequence originates from a woman aged 18-29 years with Graves disease. Donor details come from another sample of the same person, matched by shared clones. The chain is assembled from TRBV28 and TRBJ1-1; TRBD1 fits 7 bases in the junction. Sequences were derived from peripheral blood mononuclear cells (PBMCs), sampled at new diagnosis, from a patient treated with antithyroid drugs. The sequenced DNA is TGTGCCAGCAGGGCCCAGGGGGACACTGAAGCTTTCTTT. It codes for CASRAQGDTEAFF.